These 20 T cell receptor beta chains originate from one sample sequenced in a study of CD8+ T cells in alopecia areata. RNA extraction was followed by reverse transcription into cDNA, which acted as the sequencing template. Clones were read by immunoSEQ multiplex PCR, and TCRdb kept only the in-frame ones, dropping some. The repertoire holds about 150,000 clones, less than 70% seen once, with 0.91% in the top ten. The treatment here: oral pan-JAK inhibitor, 5-10 mg twice daily. The sample here was CD4+ T cells sorted from blood, taken at week 4, from a patient treated with tofacitinib. All receptors derive from a human donor with alopecia areata.

V gene TRBV18 combines with J gene TRBJ2-1; possibly TRBD1 or TRBD2 for D (5 bases each). Trimming stripped 0 bases from V and 5 bases from J, with 5 bases between. Germline assignment: CDR1 KGHSH and CDR2 LQKENI. The CDR3 is 13 residues long. In DNA form, the CDR3 reads TGTGCCAGCTCACCACCGGGACACAATGAGCAGTTCTTC. Translating it yields CASSPPGHNEQFF. The complete variable domain, with remaining parts taken from reference TRBV18 and TRBJ2-1, reads NAGVMQNPRHLVRRRGQEARLRCSPMKGHSHVYWYRQLPEEGLKFMVYLQKENIIDESGMPKERFSAEFPKEGPSILRIQQVVRGDSAAYFCASSPPGHNEQFFGPGTRLTVL.

The chain couples TRBV14 to TRBJ2-3; 7 nucleotides agree with TRBD2. V dropped 5 bases and J dropped 3; count of bases not matched to a gene: 8. The CDR3 is 15 residues long. Looked up from germline, CDR1 is SGHDN and CDR2 is FVKESK. The CDR3 DNA reads as TGTGCCAGCAGCTCGGGACTACCAGCAACAGATACGCAGTATTTT. Translation gives CASSSGLPATDTQYF. The variable domain in full, with the rest retrieved from reference TRBV14 and TRBJ2-3, is EAGVTQFPSHSVIEKGQTVTLRCDPISGHDNLYWYRRVMGKEIKFLLHFVKESKQDESGMPNNRFLAERTGGTYSTLKVQPAELEDSGVYFCASSSGLPATDTQYFGPGTRLTVL.

This chain uses TRBV4-1 with TRBJ2-4; D may be TRBD1 (7 bases). Germline V CDR1 and CDR2: MGHRA, YSYEKL. The CDR3 has 18 residues. Trimming removed 1 base at V and 0 bases at J, with 16 bases between. The CDR3 nucleotides read TGCGCCAGCAGCCAAGCTGGCGGCAGGGGGGTAGCCAAAAACATTCAGTACTTC. This codes for CASSQAGGRGVAKNIQYF.

The V gene is TRBV29-1, the J gene TRBJ2-7, with D perhaps TRBD1 (6 bases). The CDR3 sequence is 12 residues long. Germline CDR1 and CDR2: SQVTM and ANQGSEA. The V end lost 7 bases, the J end lost 2 bases, and 12 bases lay between the germline ends. In nucleotides, the CDR3 is TGCAGCGCCGGACAGAAAACCTACGAGCAGTACTTC. This sequence encodes CSAGQKTYEQYF.

This chain links TRBV5-1 with TRBJ2-7; 9 bases match TRBD1. The length of the CDR3 is 14 residues. J lost 5 bases, V lost 0 bases, and 3 bases had no gene match. From germline, CDR1 is SGHRS and CDR2 YFSETQ. CDR3 in amino acids: CASSLGTGEDEQYF. The CDR3 region has the DNA TGCGCCAGCAGCTTGGGGACAGGGGAGGACGAGCAGTACTTC. The variable domain in full, completed from reference TRBV5-1 and TRBJ2-7, reads KAGVTQTPRYLIKTRGQQVTLSCSPISGHRSVSWYQQTPGQGLQFLFEYFSETQRNKGNFPGRFSGRQFSNSRSEMNVSTLELGDSALYLCASSLGTGEDEQYFGPGTRLTVT.

This sequence joins TRBV7-9 and TRBJ1-2; D is unresolved. V was cut by 11 bases and J by 8 bases, with 18 bases left in between. The CDR3 loop spans 12 amino acids. The germline V gene encodes CDR1 SEHNR and CDR2 FQNEAQ (reference sequence). DNA of the CDR3: TGTGCCTCCCACAAGCTCGTACTCGGCTACACCTTC. This gives the protein CASHKLVLGYTF.

The genes are TRBV7-8 and TRBJ1-1; perhaps TRBD1 as D (5 bases). This CDR3 comprises 13 residues. Germline values: CDR1 SGHVS, CDR2 FQNEAQ. V gave up 4 bases and J gave up 1 base, with 7 bases separating them. The CDR3 reads CASSSGANTEAFF. DNA for the CDR3: TGTGCCAGCAGCTCCGGGGCGAACACTGAAGCTTTCTTT.

This clone is labeled medium-sized. V and J are TRBV7-2 and TRBJ2-3; D unresolved. The V and J ends lost 5 bases and 1 base respectively, with 10 bases between them. The CDR3 covers 14 residues. The germline V gene has CDR1 SGHTA and CDR2 FQGNSA. The CDR3 DNA is TGTGCCAGCAGCCCGCAGAGTCGCACAGATACGCAGTATTTT. Translated, it gives CASSPQSRTDTQYF.

Details on this clone: Relative to the germline gene, one junction end is altered; a read error may explain this. V is TRBV30 and J is TRBJ2-7; D possibly corresponds to TRBD1 (6 bases). This CDR3 contains 11 residues. Per the germline V gene, CDR1 is GTSNPN and CDR2 is SVGIG (reference sequence). The CDR3 sequence: CAWSVGATTGF. DNA for the CDR3: TGTGCCTGGAGTGTAGGGGCAACAACAGGGTTC. The full variable domain, in which reference TRBV30 and TRBJ2-7 provide the parts outside the CDR3, is SQTIHQWPATLVQPVGSPLSLECTVEGTSNPNLYWYRQAAGRGLQLLFYSVGIGQISSEVPQNLSASRPQDRQFILSSKKLLLSDSGFYLCAWSVGATTGFGPGTRLTVT.

The chain uses TRBV5-1 and TRBJ2-2; 8 bases map to TRBD1. J gave up 0 bases and V 2 bases, and 0 bases lay outside the gene matches. This CDR3 spans 15 amino acids. CDR1 and CDR2 (germline): SGHRS, YFSETQ. The CDR3 is CASSLQGANTGELFF. CDR3 in DNA: TGCGCCAGCAGCTTACAGGGGGCGAACACCGGGGAGCTGTTTTTT.

This clone was seen a handful of times. V and J are TRBV7-6 and TRBJ2-7; D possibly uses TRBD1 or TRBD2 (5 bases each). From germline, CDR1 is SGHVS and CDR2 FNYEAQ. The germline V and J ends were trimmed by 2 bases and 2 bases, with 7 bases remaining between them. The CDR3 loop spans 13 amino acids. Written as DNA, the CDR3 is TGTGCCAGCAGCTTAAGGGACGCCTACGAGCAGTACTTC. Translated: CASSLRDAYEQYF.

The chain is built from TRBV5-6 and TRBJ2-6; unclear D gene. The CDR3 is made up of 12 amino acids. From germline, CDR1 is SGHDT and CDR2 YYEEEE. V lost 0 bases and J lost 12, with 7 bases in between. The CDR3 DNA reads TGTGCCAGCAGCTTGGCGGCAGGCGTCCTGACTTTC. Translation: CASSLAAGVLTF.

This clone was counted only a few times. Here the CDR3 DNA reads TGCGCCAGCAGCTTGTTGGGACAGAATGAAAAACTGTTTTTT. Its translation: CASSLLGQNEKLFF. The rearrangement uses TRBV5-1 and TRBJ1-4, with TRBD1 matching over 7 bases. The J segment lost 5 bases and the V segment lost 1 base, leaving 2 bases of the junction unmatched. The length of the CDR3 is 14 residues. Germline values: CDR1 SGHRS, CDR2 YFSETQ.

The chain has TRBV6-1 and TRBJ2-3; tentatively, D is TRBD1 or TRBD2 (5 bases each). This CDR3 comprises 12 residues. From germline, CDR1 is MNHNS and CDR2 SASEGT. The V end lost 4 bases, the J end lost 3 bases, and 5 bases lay between the germline ends. In DNA, the CDR3 is TGTGCCAGCAGTGGGGGGACAGATACGCAGTATTTT. It encodes CASSGGTDTQYF.

V gene TRBV7-9 combines with J gene TRBJ2-7; the match to TRBD1 covers 7 bases. CDR1 and CDR2 (germline): SEHNR, FQNEAQ (reference sequence). The V gene end was trimmed by 5 bases and the J gene end by 6 bases; junction bases not matched to a gene: 4. The CDR3 is made up of 12 amino acids. For the CDR3, the DNA is TGTGCCAGCAGCCGCGACAGGGCCGAGCAGTACTTC. It yields the protein CASSRDRAEQYF.

The CDR3 DNA reads as TGCGCCAGTGGCCGCGTGGCCCAGCATTTT. Amino acids: CASGRVAQHF. The chain recombines TRBV23-1 with TRBJ1-5; D unclear. TRBV23-1 is assigned to the ORF class and has an uncertain function. V lost 9 bases to trimming and J lost 11 bases, with 11 bases between them. The CDR3 has 10 residues.

The genes are TRBV4-1 and TRBJ2-2; 8 nucleotides line up with TRBD1. This CDR3 is 14 amino acids long. Germline values: CDR1 MGHRA, CDR2 YSYEKL. With 6 bases clipped from V and 5 bases from J, the junction kept 5 bases outside the gene matches. The CDR3: CASRRQGATGELFF. CDR3 nucleotides: TGCGCCAGCAGGCGTCAGGGGGCAACCGGGGAGCTGTTTTTT.

The CDR3 protein is CAWSSPGHFYEQYF. The CDR3 DNA follows: TGTGCCTGGAGTTCCCCGGGACATTTCTACGAGCAGTACTTC. This chain connects TRBV30 to TRBJ2-7, with TRBD1 as a possible D gene (6 bases). The germline V gene encodes CDR1 GTSNPN and CDR2 SVGIG (reference sequence). V lost 2 bases to trimming and J lost 3 bases, with 14 bases between them. The CDR3 totals 14 residues.

The chain employs TRBV29-1 and TRBJ2-2; 8 nucleotides line up with TRBD2. CDR3 length: 18 amino acids. Germline values: CDR1 SQVTM, CDR2 ANQGSEA. The V segment lost 7 bases and the J segment 4 bases; nucleotides outside the gene matches: 20. The CDR3 DNA sequence: TGCAGCGGGTATATCTGGATCGCGGGGGGCCATAGCACCGGGGAGCTGTTTTTT. This sequence encodes CSGYIWIAGGHSTGELFF.

The rearrangement joins TRBV30 to TRBJ1-6, with D perhaps TRBD1 (6 bases). The CDR3 is made up of 20 amino acids. Trimming left V 2 bases short and J 2 bases short, with 25 bases between. In germline, CDR1 is GTSNPN, CDR2 SVGIG (reference sequence). The CDR3 loop reads CAWSHQPGEKFSTYNSPLHF. In DNA form, the CDR3 reads TGTGCCTGGAGTCACCAGCCAGGGGAAAAGTTTAGCACCTATAATTCACCCCTCCACTTT.